This T cell receptor (beta chain) was sequenced for a study of T cells after yellow fever vaccination. TCRdb re-derived calls from the 5' RACE reads in MiXCR, one entry per CDR3 protein. Among about 250,000 distinct CDR3 sequences listed, approximately 3.8% were seen once. Germline V CDR1 and CDR2: SGHVS, FQNEAQ. This CDR3 comprises 16 residues. Trimming at V came to 6 bases and at J to 0 bases, leaving 4 bases not matched to a gene. The table lists this clonotype with many counts. The clonotype comes from a man aged 18 to 30 who received the YFV17D yellow fever vaccine. This chain joins TRBV7-8 and TRBJ2-1, with TRBD2 matching over 11 bases. The material sequenced was PBMCs, taken 15 days after the yellow fever booster vaccination. The CDR3 loop is CASSFSGGDSYNEQFF. The CDR3 DNA sequence: TGTGCCAGCAGTTTTAGCGGGGGGGACTCCTACAATGAGCAGTTCTTC. Using reference TRBV7-8 and TRBJ2-1 for the parts outside the CDR3, the full variable domain is GAGVSQSPRYKVAKRGQDVALRCDPISGHVSLFWYQQALGQGPEFLTYFQNEAQLDKSGLPSDRFFAERPEGSVSTLKIQRTQQEDSAVYLCASSFSGGDSYNEQFFGPGTRLTVL.